Presented here are 28 T cell receptor beta chains from one specimen sequenced in a study of cytomegalovirus exposure and HLA in healthy donors. This PCR relied on a set of 60 Vbeta primers and 13 Jbeta primers. The protocol was immunoSEQ multiplex PCR, while the TCRdb copy is restricted to in-frame clones and leaves out a portion. The sample has some 120,000 clones, roughly 15% seen once; the top ten hold 2.9%. The sample was PBMCs. The source of these receptors is a female donor in good health and CMV-seropositive.

This clone was picked up a small number of times. V and J are TRBV28 and TRBJ1-2; D call uncertain. Trimming removed 8 bases at V and 2 bases at J, with 6 bases between. In germline, CDR1 is MDHEN, CDR2 SYDVKM. The CDR3 sequence is 11 residues long. The CDR3 region is CASELNYGYTF. The CDR3, as DNA: TGTGCCAGCGAGTTGAACTATGGCTACACCTTC.

The rearrangement joins TRBV5-1 to TRBJ1-5; D remains ambiguous. The length of the CDR3 is 14 residues. The V gene lost 0 bases and the J gene lost 2 bases, with 6 bases spanning the gap. Germline V gives CDR1 SGHRS, CDR2 YFSETQ. The CDR3 DNA follows: TGCGCCAGCAGCTTGGATACAGGCAATCAGCCCCAGCATTTT. Protein product: CASSLDTGNQPQHF.

The chain joins TRBV28 to TRBJ1-1; tentative D call: TRBD1 (5 bases). This CDR3 is 15 amino acids long. V lost 5 bases to trimming and J lost 1 base, with 14 bases between them. CDR1 MDHEN and CDR2 SYDVKM come from the germline V gene. This CDR3 is CASSASAGWNTEAFF. The CDR3 DNA reads TGTGCCAGCAGTGCCTCGGCAGGGTGGAACACTGAAGCTTTCTTT.

This chain connects TRBV9 to TRBJ2-6, with 8 bases identical to TRBD1. J lost 5 bases, V lost 3 bases, and 10 bases had no gene match. In germline, CDR1 is SGDLS, CDR2 YYNGEE. CDR3 length: 17 residues. DNA of the CDR3: TGTGCCAGCAGCGCTACAGGGGGTAACTTCAGGGCCAACGTCCTGACTTTC. Translation gives CASSATGGNFRANVLTF.

The CDR3 DNA reads as TGTGCCAGCAGCCCCGGACTAGCGGGAGACGAGCAGTACTTC. Translated, it gives CASSPGLAGDEQYF. The chain uses TRBV7-2 and TRBJ2-7, with 13 bases fitting TRBD2. The germline CDR1 and CDR2 sequences are SGHTA and FQGNSA. V lost 5 bases to trimming and J lost 5 bases; unmatched junction nucleotides: 3. The CDR3 totals 14 residues.

This clone was picked up a small number of times. V usage is TRBV6-6 and J usage is TRBJ2-1; no clear D gene. Deletions cut 6 bases from V and 0 bases from J, with 9 bases between. CDR3 length: 14 amino acids. Germline CDR1 MNHNY, CDR2 SVGAGI (reference sequence). The CDR3 protein is CASRKSNSYNEQFF. Written as DNA, the CDR3 is TGTGCCAGCAGAAAGTCTAACTCCTACAATGAGCAGTTCTTC.

This chain links TRBV5-1 with TRBJ2-7, with TRBD1 matching over 7 bases. V shed 3 bases and J 5 bases; nucleotides not matched to a gene: 8. The CDR3 is 14 amino acids. Germline V lookup: CDR1 SGHRS, CDR2 YFSETQ. The CDR3 protein is CASSWGTQGNEQYF. The CDR3 nucleotides are TGCGCCAGCAGCTGGGGAACACAGGGGAACGAGCAGTACTTC.

The chain couples TRBV27 to TRBJ1-2, with a tentative D call TRBD1 (5 bases). The CDR3 covers 14 residues. Germline values: CDR1 MNHEY, CDR2 SMNVEV (reference sequence). V was trimmed by 4 bases and J by 4 bases, leaving 13 bases between them. In nucleotides, the CDR3 is TGTGCCAGCAGTTCGGGCGGGGGAATCTATGGCTACACCTTC. Translating gives CASSSGGGIYGYTF.

This clone appeared a few times. The chain links TRBV15 to TRBJ2-7; 9 bases map to TRBD1. The CDR3 has 14 residues. J was trimmed by 4 bases and V by 3 bases; bases with no gene match: 4. Germline CDR1 LNHNV, CDR2 YYDKDF (reference sequence). CDR3: CATSRSGQGYEQYF. The CDR3 bases are TGTGCCACCAGCAGGTCGGGACAGGGATACGAGCAGTACTTC.

This clone was seen only a few times. The gene calls are TRBV6-1 and TRBJ2-3; the D gene is possibly TRBD2 (7 bases). V was shortened by 2 bases and J by 3 bases, with 18 bases between the two germline ends. This CDR3 region has 17 residues. Germline assignment: CDR1 MNHNS and CDR2 SASEGT. As DNA, the CDR3 is TGTGCCAGCAGTGAAAATCTCTGGGGGGGCCGAACAGATACGCAGTATTTT. It is translated as CASSENLWGGRTDTQYF.

V usage is TRBV19 and J usage is TRBJ2-5; 12 bases fit TRBD1. Germline lookup yields CDR1 LNHDA and CDR2 SQIVND (reference sequence). V shed 3 bases and J 5 bases; nucleotides not matched to a gene: 10. The CDR3 is made up of 17 amino acids. As DNA, the CDR3 is TGTGCCAGTAGTATTGAAATAGGGACAGGGGGCGGTGAGACCCAGTACTTC. Translation: CASSIEIGTGGGETQYF.

This chain links TRBV9 with TRBJ2-2; no clear D. CDR1 is SGDLS, CDR2 YYNGEE, per germline. This CDR3 has 16 residues. The V gene lost 0 bases and the J gene lost 0 bases, with 9 bases spanning the gap. The CDR3 region has the DNA TGTGCCAGCAGCGTAGCCGCAGATACGAACACCGGGGAGCTGTTTTTT. It codes for CASSVAADTNTGELFF. The complete variable domain, with remaining parts taken from reference TRBV9 and TRBJ2-2, reads DSGVTQTPKHLITATGQRVTLRCSPRSGDLSVYWYQQSLDQGLQFLIQYYNGEERAKGNILERFSAQQFPDLHSELNLSSLELGDSALYFCASSVAADTNTGELFFGEGSRLTVL.

The chain employs TRBV15 and TRBJ2-3, with TRBD2 matching over 13 bases. Germline CDR1 and CDR2: LNHNV and YYDKDF (reference sequence). The CDR3 sequence is 17 residues long. The junction had 9 bases not matched to a gene; V was cut back by 3 bases and J by 6 bases. This CDR3 reads CATSSTSGRGDSDTQYF. As DNA, the CDR3 is TGTGCCACCAGCAGTACTAGCGGGAGGGGGGATTCGGATACGCAGTATTTT.

This chain uses TRBV7-2 with TRBJ2-5, with 10 bases fitting TRBD2. Germline values: CDR1 SGHTA, CDR2 FQGNSA. V shed 2 bases and J 5 bases; nucleotides not matched to a gene: 11. The CDR3 is 17 residues long. The DNA for the CDR3 is TGTGCCAGCAGCTTAAGTTTCGCAGCGGGGGGGCGTGAGACCCAGTACTTC. Encoded protein: CASSLSFAAGGRETQYF.

This clone was counted between two and nine times. V and J are TRBV5-6 and TRBJ2-1, with D possibly being TRBD2 (6 bases). With 8 bases removed from V and 7 bases from J, the gap between germline ends came to 16 bases. The length of the CDR3 is 13 residues. The germline CDR1 and CDR2 sequences are SGHDT and YYEEEE. In DNA form, the CDR3 reads TGTGCCAGAACCCGGGGGTTTGAAAATGAGCAGTTCTTC. Residues: CARTRGFENEQFF.

V and J are TRBV6-1 and TRBJ2-3, with D perhaps matching TRBD1 (5 bases). The CDR3 runs 16 residues. CDR1 and CDR2 from the germline V gene are MNHNS and SASEGT. Trimming removed 4 bases at V and 6 bases at J, with 20 bases between. The CDR3 protein is CASSADTSRKGDTQYF. CDR3 DNA: TGTGCCAGCAGTGCGGACACCTCCAGGAAGGGCGATACGCAGTATTTT.

This clone was counted a few times. V and J are TRBV4-3 and TRBJ1-1; D might be TRBD1 (6 bases). Germline V CDR1 and CDR2: LGHNA, YSLEER. Trimming took off 0 bases at V and 9 bases at J, with 17 bases between the two ends. The CDR3 consists of 15 residues. This CDR3 reads CASSQDSWLTGQAFF. The CDR3, as DNA: TGCGCCAGCAGCCAAGATTCTTGGTTAACAGGGCAAGCTTTCTTT.

This chain joins TRBV4-3 and TRBJ2-7; perhaps TRBD1 as D (5 bases). Deletions cut 0 bases from V and 7 bases from J, with 19 bases between. Germline lookup yields CDR1 LGHNA and CDR2 YSLEER. CDR3 length equals 16 residues. The CDR3 region is CASSQDLPAGYYEQYF. CDR3 nucleotide sequence: TGCGCCAGCAGCCAAGATTTACCCGCAGGGTACTATGAGCAGTACTTC.

This sequence joins TRBV6-5 and TRBJ2-7; a possible D gene is TRBD2 (5 bases). This CDR3 is 15 amino acids long. The germline V gene encodes CDR1 MNHEY and CDR2 SVGAGI. Trimming took off 0 bases at V and 1 base at J, with 10 bases between the two ends. The CDR3 region is CASSYSDGLSYEQYF. The CDR3 bases are TGTGCCAGCAGTTACTCCGACGGACTTTCCTACGAGCAGTACTTC.

This chain joins TRBV4-3 and TRBJ2-7, with 7 bases aligning to TRBD1. The ends lost 1 base at V and 3 bases at J; junction bases unmatched: 6. The CDR3 has 15 amino acids. From germline, CDR1 is LGHNA and CDR2 YSLEER. The CDR3 DNA reads as TGCGCCAGCAGCCAAGGACCCAGGGGGATCTACGAGCAGTACTTC. Protein: CASSQGPRGIYEQYF.

The gene calls are TRBV6-1 and TRBJ1-2; the D is unclear. This CDR3 spans 15 amino acids. V dropped 6 bases and J dropped 5 bases, with 19 bases sitting between them. The germline CDR1 and CDR2 sequences are MNHNS and SASEGT. CDR3 in amino acids: CASSPGVAFQYGYTF. DNA of the CDR3: TGTGCCAGCAGCCCCGGAGTTGCTTTTCAGTATGGCTACACCTTC.

The chain joins TRBV2 to TRBJ2-6, with D possibly TRBD2 on 6 matching bases. Germline loops: CDR1 SNHLY, CDR2 FYNNEI. The CDR3 consists of 15 residues. V dropped 6 bases and J dropped 0 bases, with 9 bases sitting between them. The CDR3 region is CASRFGGSGANVLTF. Here the CDR3 DNA reads TGTGCCAGCAGGTTCGGGGGCTCTGGGGCCAACGTCCTGACTTTC.

This clone showed up just a few times. The chain employs TRBV28 and TRBJ1-5, with 9 bases fitting TRBD1. V dropped 6 bases and J dropped 5; count of bases not matched to a gene: 5. The CDR3 length is 14 residues. Per germline, CDR1 MDHEN and CDR2 SYDVKM. The CDR3 is CASRPGQGYQPQHF. CDR3 nucleotides: TGTGCCAGCAGACCGGGACAGGGCTATCAGCCCCAGCATTTT.

This clone was detected a few times. The chain recombines TRBV11-2 with TRBJ2-5; D remains unclear. The CDR3 has 14 amino acids. V lost 2 bases and J 2 bases, leaving 9 bases between the germline ends. Germline V gene lookup returns CDR1 SGHAT and CDR2 FQNNGV. Here the CDR3 reads CASSLISSQETQYF. In nucleotides, the CDR3 is TGTGCCAGCAGCTTAATTAGTAGTCAAGAGACCCAGTACTTC.

This clone was counted between two and nine times. The genes are TRBV4-3 and TRBJ1-5, with D hard to call. The CDR3 totals 14 residues. Between the trimmed V and J ends, which lost 0 bases and 2 bases, there was a span of 5 bases. The germline V gene has CDR1 LGHNA and CDR2 YSLEER. The DNA for the CDR3 is TGCGCCAGCAGCCAAGATTATGGCAATCAGCCCCAGCATTTT. Protein product: CASSQDYGNQPQHF.

The chain recombines TRBV30 with TRBJ1-4; D is unclear. The V end was cut by 0 bases, the J end by 0 bases, with 14 bases between. The germline gives CDR1 GTSNPN, CDR2 SVGIG (reference sequence). This CDR3 region has 17 residues. This CDR3 reads CAWSVNGALSTNEKLFF. The CDR3 coding sequence is TGTGCCTGGAGTGTAAACGGTGCCCTTTCAACTAATGAAAAACTGTTTTTT. Full variable domain (missing parts from reference TRBV30 and TRBJ1-4): SQTIHQWPATLVQPVGSPLSLECTVEGTSNPNLYWYRQAAGRGLQLLFYSVGIGQISSEVPQNLSASRPQDRQFILSSKKLLLSDSGFYLCAWSVNGALSTNEKLFFGSGTQLSVL.

There are a few counts of this clone. The V gene is TRBV27, the J gene TRBJ1-5; D remains unclear. Germline assignment: CDR1 MNHEY and CDR2 SMNVEV (reference sequence). This CDR3 is built from 14 residues. Trimming left V 6 bases short and J 1 base short, with 10 bases between. DNA for the CDR3: TGTGCCAGCAGCCCCGTCGGGAGCAATCAGCCCCAGCATTTT. Protein product: CASSPVGSNQPQHF.

The genes are TRBV5-1 and TRBJ1-6; the D is unclear. Per germline, CDR1 SGHRS and CDR2 YFSETQ. This CDR3 comprises 16 residues. V lost 4 bases and J lost 10, with 21 bases in between. CDR3 coding DNA: TGCGCCAGCAGCCTCTTCTTAGGAGGGAATCAATCACCCCTCCACTTT. Its translation: CASSLFLGGNQSPLHF.